One T cell receptor beta chain is described in this entry. Its antigen is not known. The V and J ends lost 2 bases and 7 bases, in that order; junction bases with no gene match: 4. The CDR3 spans 15 residues. The germline CDR1 and CDR2 sequences are KGHSH and LQKENI. Both 60 Vbeta primers and 13 Jbeta primers went into the PCR. Assay used: immunoSEQ multiplex PCR; TCRdb lists only in-frame clones, some missing. The table has about 180,000 clones, about 77% seen once. These data come from a study of cytomegalovirus exposure and HLA in healthy donors. Study-wide results and caveats: Immune exposure was documented only through CMV serostatus.

This TCR derives from a woman between 25 and 40 years old in good health and CMV-seropositive. The sample comprised PBMCs. V and J are TRBV18 and TRBJ2-3; TRBD1 aligns across 12 bases. The CDR3 nucleotides read TGTGCCAGCTCACCAGGGACAGGGGGCGCAAATACGCAGTATTTT. Amino acid sequence: CASSPGTGGANTQYF.